This T cell receptor beta chain was sequenced for a study of cytomegalovirus exposure and HLA in healthy donors. Looking at the study overall: Around 180 million T cells yielded over 90 million unique TCR beta sequences in earlier analysis.

V lost 2 bases and J lost 5, with 10 bases in between. The germline CDR1 and CDR2 sequences are GTSNPN and SVGIG (reference sequence). The CDR3 is 12 residues long. General study points: An observed cluster of highly shared sequence variants was recorded as a likely sequencing artifact. The classifier, whose performance was assessed in both the original and validation cohorts, reportedly diagnosed cytomegalovirus status with high specificity and sensitivity.

Comment on this clone: Its antigen is undetermined.

The study ran its PCR with 60 Vbeta and 13 Jbeta primers. The protocol was immunoSEQ multiplex PCR, while the TCRdb copy is restricted to in-frame clones and leaves out a portion. Here the sample spans 200,000 to 250,000 clones, around four fifths being singletons. This TCR came from a woman in her forties in good health and CMV-seronegative. The sequenced material came from PBMCs. The V and J genes are TRBV30 and TRBJ2-7; TRBD1 is a possible D gene (6 bases). The chain's CDR3 is CAWSQPGDEQYF. CDR3 DNA: TGTGCCTGGAGTCAGCCAGGGGACGAGCAGTACTTC.